This is a list of T cell receptor beta chains from one sample in a study of cytomegalovirus exposure and HLA in healthy donors. The assay was immunoSEQ multiplex PCR, and TCRdb's table has in-frame clones only and misses some. The sample lists about 94,000 clones; around 84% were seen once. The sequenced material came from PBMCs. These receptors were collected from a human donor in good health. Both conserved end residues are part of each CDR3. D genes are given only for firm matches. Clone size appears in some rows only: once, few, many, or a class for an expanded clone.

size: .
J: TRBJ2-2
V: TRBV27
D: .
CDR3: CASTGASPTGELFF
DNA: TGTGCCAGCACAGGGGCTAGTCCCACCGGGGAGCTGTTTTTT

size: few
J: TRBJ1-1
V: TRBV6-6
D: .
CDR3: CASSYQANTEAFF
DNA: TGTGCCAGCAGTTATCAGGCCAACACTGAAGCTTTCTTT

size: once
J: TRBJ2-2
V: TRBV9
D: .
CDR3: CASRGRDSNTGELFF
DNA: TGTGCCAGCAGAGGCAGGGACTCGAACACCGGGGAGCTGTTTTTT

size: .
J: TRBJ1-1
V: TRBV4-3
D: TRBD1
CDR3: CASSLGTGEAFF
DNA: TGCGCCAGCAGCCTTGGGACAGGGGAAGCTTTCTTT

size: .
J: TRBJ1-2
V: TRBV28
D: .
CDR3: CASSFVGAGASANYGYTF
DNA: TGTGCCAGCAGCTTCGTGGGGGCCGGGGCCTCTGCTAACTATGGCTACACCTTC

size: few
J: TRBJ1-1
V: TRBV5-5
D: .
CDR3: CASSFQLNTEAFF
DNA: TGTGCCAGCAGCTTCCAGTTGAACACTGAAGCTTTCTTT

size: .
J: TRBJ2-3
V: TRBV7-6
D: .
CDR3: CASSLGVAASTDTQYF
DNA: TGTGCCAGCAGCTTAGGCGTGGCGGCTAGCACAGATACGCAGTATTTT

size: few
J: TRBJ1-1
V: TRBV7-3
D: TRBD1
CDR3: CASSVRPVTGGIRTEAFF
DNA: TGTGCCAGCAGCGTCAGGCCCGTGACAGGGGGAATAAGGACTGAAGCTTTCTTT

size: .
J: TRBJ2-7
V: TRBV5-4
D: .
CDR3: CASSLDASPAYEQYF
DNA: TGTGCCAGCAGCTTGGACGCGAGTCCCGCCTACGAGCAGTACTTC

size: few
J: TRBJ1-1
V: TRBV7-8
D: TRBD1
CDR3: CASRSVDRTRGTEAFF
DNA: TGTGCCAGCAGGTCAGTGGACAGGACAAGGGGCACTGAAGCTTTCTTT

size: .
J: TRBJ1-4
V: TRBV5-4
D: .
CDR3: CASSLEGANEKLFF
DNA: TGTGCCAGCAGCTTGGAAGGGGCTAATGAAAAACTGTTTTTT

size: few
J: TRBJ1-1
V: TRBV27
D: .
CDR3: CATRRSGRNTEAFF
DNA: TGTGCCACCCGGAGGTCGGGTCGGAACACTGAAGCTTTCTTT

size: .
J: TRBJ1-1
V: TRBV7-2
D: TRBD1
CDR3: CASSIGQGVRNTEAFF
DNA: TGTGCCAGCAGCATAGGACAGGGCGTAAGGAACACTGAAGCTTTCTTT

size: once
J: TRBJ2-2
V: TRBV14
D: TRBD2
CDR3: CASSQDYTSGNTGELFF
DNA: TGTGCCAGCAGCCAAGATTATACTAGCGGGAACACCGGGGAGCTGTTTTTT

size: once
J: TRBJ2-1
V: TRBV27
D: TRBD2
CDR3: CASSSGLAGGEQFF
DNA: TGTGCCAGCAGTTCGGGACTAGCGGGAGGGGAGCAGTTCTTC

size: .
J: TRBJ2-3
V: TRBV7-2
D: .
CDR3: CASSPYSGRTDTQYF
DNA: TGTGCCAGCAGCCCCTATTCGGGTAGGACAGATACGCAGTATTTT

size: .
J: TRBJ1-5
V: TRBV18
D: .
CDR3: CASSPGENQPQHF
DNA: TGTGCCAGCTCACCAGGAGAGAATCAGCCCCAGCATTTT

size: .
J: TRBJ2-1
V: TRBV6-5
D: TRBD2
CDR3: CASSYSGRPSGEQFF
DNA: TGTGCCAGCAGTTATAGCGGGAGGCCCTCCGGTGAGCAGTTCTTC

size: .
J: TRBJ2-7
V: TRBV7-8
D: .
CDR3: CASSSDTLYEQYF
DNA: TGTGCCAGCAGCTCGGACACCCTATACGAGCAGTACTTC

size: .
J: TRBJ1-2
V: TRBV6-6
D: .
CDR3: CASSYSGPTNYGYTF
DNA: TGTGCCAGCAGTTACTCGGGGCCCACTAACTATGGCTACACCTTC

size: .
J: TRBJ2-3
V: TRBV5-8
D: TRBD2
CDR3: CASSSSGGPWDTQYF
DNA: TGTGCCAGCAGCAGTAGCGGGGGGCCCTGGGATACGCAGTATTTT

size: once
J: TRBJ2-2
V: TRBV15
D: .
CDR3: CATSSRVSNTGELFF
DNA: TGTGCCACCAGCTCCCGAGTGAGTAACACCGGGGAGCTGTTTTTT

size: .
J: TRBJ2-5
V: TRBV6-6
D: TRBD1
CDR3: CASRETGTQETQYF
DNA: TGTGCCAGCAGAGAGACAGGGACCCAAGAGACCCAGTACTTC

size: .
J: TRBJ1-2
V: TRBV29-1
D: .
CDR3: CSQDDYTF
DNA: TGCAGCCAGGATGACTACACCTTC

size: once
J: TRBJ1-1
V: TRBV5-4
D: TRBD1
CDR3: CASSLRTGPNTEAFF
DNA: TGTGCCAGCAGCCTGCGGACAGGCCCGAACACTGAAGCTTTCTTT

size: .
J: TRBJ1-2
V: TRBV4-1
D: .
CDR3: CASSQDNRNYGYTF
DNA: TGCGCCAGCAGCCAAGACAACAGGAACTATGGCTACACCTTC

size: .
J: TRBJ2-3
V: TRBV18
D: .
CDR3: CASSPPSLDTQYF
DNA: TGTGCCAGCTCACCACCCTCCCTAGATACGCAGTATTTT

size: .
J: TRBJ2-3
V: TRBV4-3
D: .
CDR3: CASSQASFIVSQGDTQYF
DNA: TGCGCCAGCAGCCAAGCAAGTTTCATAGTTTCCCAGGGAGATACGCAGTATTTT

size: .
J: TRBJ2-6
V: TRBV4-2
D: .
CDR3: CASSPHLATGANVLTF
DNA: TGTGCCAGCAGCCCCCACCTAGCTACTGGGGCCAACGTCCTGACTTTC

size: .
J: TRBJ2-1
V: TRBV4-3
D: TRBD2
CDR3: CASSQEGAGGYNEQFF
DNA: TGCGCCAGCAGCCAAGAGGGGGCGGGGGGTTACAATGAGCAGTTCTTC

size: once
J: TRBJ2-7
V: TRBV15
D: TRBD1
CDR3: CATSRGDRRYDGQYF
DNA: TGTGCCACCAGCAGAGGGGACAGGAGATACGATGGGCAGTACTTC

size: .
J: TRBJ2-7
V: TRBV7-7
D: TRBD1
CDR3: CASSPTPTGRGEQYF
DNA: TGTGCCAGCAGCCCGACGCCGACAGGGAGAGGCGAGCAGTACTTC

size: .
J: TRBJ1-2
V: TRBV5-1
D: .
CDR3: CASSLDGGGGYTF
DNA: TGCGCCAGCAGCTTGGATGGGGGCGGCGGCTACACCTTC

size: once
J: TRBJ1-4
V: TRBV7-2
D: .
CDR3: CASSLDGWKLFF
DNA: TGTGCCAGCAGCTTAGACGGGTGGAAACTGTTTTTT

size: .
J: TRBJ1-5
V: TRBV19
D: .
CDR3: CAARRTGSNQPQHF
DNA: TGTGCCGCCCGCCGCACAGGCTCAAATCAGCCCCAGCATTTT

size: .
J: TRBJ1-1
V: TRBV4-3
D: .
CDR3: CASSQRSGKAEAFF
DNA: TGCGCCAGCAGCCAACGATCAGGGAAGGCTGAAGCTTTCTTT

size: .
J: TRBJ1-1
V: TRBV11-2
D: .
CDR3: CASSLATGSTEAFF
DNA: TGTGCCAGCAGCTTAGCCACAGGGAGCACTGAAGCTTTCTTT

size: few
J: TRBJ2-1
V: TRBV7-8
D: .
CDR3: CASSLDTLYEQFF
DNA: TGTGCCAGCAGCTTAGACACGTTGTATGAGCAGTTCTTC

size: .
J: TRBJ1-2
V: TRBV7-9
D: .
CDR3: CASSFGGGYTF
DNA: TGTGCCAGCAGCTTCGGAGGGGGCTACACCTTC

size: .
J: TRBJ1-2
V: TRBV7-3
D: TRBD1
CDR3: CASSLNAGGVYGYTF
DNA: TGTGCCAGCAGCTTAAACGCAGGGGGCGTCTATGGCTACACCTTC

size: .
J: TRBJ1-5
V: TRBV10-2
D: .
CDR3: CASSEGGGGQPQHF
DNA: TGCGCCAGCAGTGAGGGAGGCGGCGGGCAGCCCCAGCATTTT

size: .
J: TRBJ1-2
V: TRBV5-1
D: .
CDR3: CASSPQGWGNYGYTF
DNA: TGCGCCAGCAGCCCTCAGGGATGGGGAAACTATGGCTACACCTTC

size: .
J: TRBJ2-1
V: TRBV5-4
D: .
CDR3: CASSRTATSYNEQFF
DNA: TGTGCCAGCAGCCGGACAGCGACCTCCTACAATGAGCAGTTCTTC

size: .
J: TRBJ2-1
V: TRBV18
D: .
CDR3: CASSPVDSHNEQFF
DNA: TGTGCCAGCTCACCGGTGGACTCTCACAATGAGCAGTTCTTC

size: .
J: TRBJ2-5
V: TRBV27
D: .
CDR3: CASSPRRTDRAQETQYF
DNA: TGTGCCAGCAGTCCTCGTAGGACGGACAGAGCTCAAGAGACCCAGTACTTC

size: once
J: TRBJ1-1
V: TRBV13
D: .
CDR3: CASRGQGLLNTEAFF
DNA: TGTGCCAGCAGGGGGCAGGGCCTCTTGAACACTGAAGCTTTCTTT

size: .
J: TRBJ2-1
V: TRBV28
D: TRBD2
CDR3: CASSLGTSGRGEQFF
DNA: TGTGCCAGCAGTTTAGGCACTAGCGGGAGAGGTGAGCAGTTCTTC

size: .
J: TRBJ2-1
V: TRBV7-2
D: TRBD2
CDR3: CASSATSGSSYNEQFF
DNA: TGTGCCAGCAGCGCTACTAGCGGTAGCTCCTACAATGAGCAGTTCTTC

size: .
J: TRBJ1-4
V: TRBV29-1
D: TRBD1
CDR3: CSAAGGRGEKLFF
DNA: TGCAGCGCCGCAGGGGGCCGTGGTGAAAAACTGTTTTTT

size: .
J: TRBJ1-1
V: TRBV9
D: TRBD1
CDR3: CASSVTDRGTEAFF
DNA: TGTGCCAGCAGCGTAACCGACAGGGGGACTGAAGCTTTCTTT

size: .
J: TRBJ2-3
V: TRBV5-1
D: .
CDR3: CASSLAGRRSGTDTQYF
DNA: TGCGCCAGCAGCTTGGCGGGGAGGAGATCCGGCACAGATACGCAGTATTTT

size: .
J: TRBJ1-3
V: TRBV28
D: .
CDR3: CASSFGVRSGNTIYF
DNA: TGTGCCAGCAGCTTCGGAGTTCGCTCTGGAAACACCATATATTTT

size: .
J: TRBJ2-5
V: TRBV7-2
D: TRBD1
CDR3: CASSFGQGVGETQYF
DNA: TGTGCCAGCAGTTTCGGACAGGGGGTCGGTGAGACCCAGTACTTC

size: few
J: TRBJ1-3
V: TRBV30
D: TRBD1
CDR3: CAWSRDSGSGNTIYF
DNA: TGTGCCTGGAGTCGGGACAGCGGGTCTGGAAACACCATATATTTT

size: .
J: TRBJ1-6
V: TRBV4-1
D: .
CDR3: CASSQDPAGEGNSPLHF
DNA: TGCGCCAGCAGCCAAGACCCTGCCGGGGAGGGCAATTCACCCCTCCACTTT